The entry below gives a single TCR beta chain sequence along with its context. The entry originates in a study of blood T cell repertoires in COVID-19. Background on the study: From the United States, Italy and Spain came samples of acute and convalescent COVID-19. Sample material is recorded as cDNA or gDNA derived from T cells, B-cell-depleted T cells, or PBMCs.

Participants were placed into cohorts based on the clinical history they reported. Two negative PCRs, clearance, or symptom resolution were required of recovered Cohort 3 donors. The germline gives CDR1 KGHSH, CDR2 LQKENI. CDR3 length equals 14 residues. With V trimmed by 3 bases and J by 11 bases, 9 bases remained unmatched. TCRdb keeps only in-frame clones here, not all; method: immunoSEQ multiplex PCR. The sample has roughly 150,000 clones; under 90% are singletons. The origin of this receptor is a woman between 55 and 75 years old who had recovered from COVID-19. The sequenced sample was PBMCs or T cells enriched from blood (not recorded which). The V and J genes are TRBV18 and TRBJ1-1; 10 bases are a match to TRBD1. DNA for the CDR3: TGTGCCAGCTCACCCGGGACAGGGGAGGAACAGGCTTTCTTT. Encoded protein: CASSPGTGEEQAFF.